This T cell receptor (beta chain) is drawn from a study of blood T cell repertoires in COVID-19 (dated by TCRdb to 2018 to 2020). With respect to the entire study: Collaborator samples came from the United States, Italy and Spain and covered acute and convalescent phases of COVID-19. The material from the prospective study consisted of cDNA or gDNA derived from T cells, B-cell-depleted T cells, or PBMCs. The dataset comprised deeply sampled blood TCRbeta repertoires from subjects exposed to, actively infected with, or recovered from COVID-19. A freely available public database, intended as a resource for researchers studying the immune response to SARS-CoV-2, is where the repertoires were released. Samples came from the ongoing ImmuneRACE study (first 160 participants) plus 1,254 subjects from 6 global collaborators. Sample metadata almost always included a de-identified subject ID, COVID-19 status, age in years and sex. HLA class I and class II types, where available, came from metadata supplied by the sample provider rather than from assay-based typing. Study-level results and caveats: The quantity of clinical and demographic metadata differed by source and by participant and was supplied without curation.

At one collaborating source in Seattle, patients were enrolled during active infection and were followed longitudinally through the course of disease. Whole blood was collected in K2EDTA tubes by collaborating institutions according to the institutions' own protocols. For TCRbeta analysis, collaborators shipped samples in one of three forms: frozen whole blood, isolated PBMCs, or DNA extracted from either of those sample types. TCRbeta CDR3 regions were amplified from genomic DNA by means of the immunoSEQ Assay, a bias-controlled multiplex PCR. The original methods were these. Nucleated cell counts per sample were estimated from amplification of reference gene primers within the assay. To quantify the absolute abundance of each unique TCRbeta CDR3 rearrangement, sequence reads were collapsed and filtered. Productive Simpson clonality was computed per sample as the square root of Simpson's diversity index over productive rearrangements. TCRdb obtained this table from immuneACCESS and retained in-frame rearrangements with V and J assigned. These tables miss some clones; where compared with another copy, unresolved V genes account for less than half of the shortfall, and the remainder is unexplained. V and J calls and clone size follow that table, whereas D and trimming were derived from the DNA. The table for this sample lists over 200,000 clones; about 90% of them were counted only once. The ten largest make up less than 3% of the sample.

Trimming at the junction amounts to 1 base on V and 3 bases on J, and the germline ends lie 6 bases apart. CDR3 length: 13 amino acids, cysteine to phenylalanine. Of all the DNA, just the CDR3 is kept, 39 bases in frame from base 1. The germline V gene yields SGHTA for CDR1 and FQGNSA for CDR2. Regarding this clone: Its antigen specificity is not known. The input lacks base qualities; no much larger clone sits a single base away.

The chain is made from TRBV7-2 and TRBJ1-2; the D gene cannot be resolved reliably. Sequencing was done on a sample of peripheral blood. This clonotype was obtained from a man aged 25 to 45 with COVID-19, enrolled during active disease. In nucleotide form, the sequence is TGTGCCAGCAGCTTAGGAGGGTACTATGGCTACACCTTC. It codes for CASSLGGYYGYTF.